This T cell receptor (beta chain) was captured in a study of cytomegalovirus exposure and HLA in healthy donors. Regarding the study as a whole: For TCR beta chains, V- and J-gene trimming was later linked to a missense DCLRE1C variant. Cytomegalovirus-associated TCR beta chains were listed, numbering some 150.

A word on this clone: Its antigen is unidentified.

Researchers ran the PCR with 60 Vbeta and 13 Jbeta primers. Sequencing was performed with immunoSEQ multiplex PCR; in TCRdb, only in-frame clones are kept and a portion is missing. This sample's table has fewer than 150,000 clones. This CDR3 has 14 amino acids. This clonotype was sampled from a woman aged 55-70 years in good health and CMV-seronegative. Sequencing was done on a sample of PBMCs. The chain combines TRBV21-1 with TRBJ2-7; the table assigns TRBD1, which was not confirmed against the DNA. TRBV21-1 is designated a pseudogene. CDR3 nucleotide sequence: TGTGCCAGCAGCCGGACAGGGGAAACCTACGAGCAGTACTTC. Protein: CASSRTGETYEQYF.